Following are 25 T cell receptor beta chains from one sample sequenced in a study of T cell repertoires in cytomegalovirus infection. MiXCR, run by TCRdb on the reads, gives a single entry per CDR3 protein. The data contain approximately 180,000 distinct CDR3 sequences, approximately 18% of them singletons. Sequenced sample: CD8+ T cells from PBMCs. These receptors came from a human donor in good health (CMV status not recorded). Some clones in this sample may be carry-over from other donors' samples.

The chain combines TRBV6-2 or TRBV6-3 with TRBJ1-5; weak D call: TRBD1 (5 bases). The V gene lost 8 bases and the J gene lost 2 bases, with 13 bases spanning the gap. Germline assignment: CDR1 MNHEY and CDR2 SVGEGT. The CDR3 extends over 14 amino acids. CDR3 protein: CASDPGEGNQPQHF. CDR3 nucleotides: TGTGCCAGCGATCCGGGGGAAGGCAATCAGCCCCAGCATTTT.

This chain connects TRBV28 to TRBJ1-2; D gene uncertain. Looked up from germline, CDR1 is MDHEN and CDR2 is SYDVKM. V was shortened by 1 base and J by 4 bases, with 10 bases between the two germline ends. The CDR3 contains 14 residues. The CDR3 here is CASSLLAQRYGYTF. CDR3 coding DNA: TGTGCCAGCAGTTTATTAGCACAGCGCTATGGCTACACCTTC.

This clonotype has just a few counts. The genes are TRBV11-2 and TRBJ2-1; 12 bases are shared with TRBD2. The junction had 5 bases not matched to a gene; V was cut back by 0 bases and J by 8 bases. Germline CDR1 is SGHAT and CDR2 is FQNNGV. The CDR3 loop spans 16 amino acids. The CDR3 is CASSLETSGGRYEQFF. The CDR3 bases are TGTGCCAGCAGCTTAGAAACTAGCGGGGGGAGGTATGAGCAGTTCTTC. Using reference TRBV11-2 and TRBJ2-1 for the parts outside the CDR3, the full variable domain is EAGVAQSPRYKIIEKRQSVAFWCNPISGHATLYWYQQILGQGPKLLIQFQNNGVVDDSQLPKDRFSAERLKGVDSTLKIQPAKLEDSAVYLCASSLETSGGRYEQFFGPGTRLTVL.

Only a few counts were recorded for this clonotype. This sequence joins TRBV10-3 and TRBJ2-3; 11 nucleotides line up with TRBD2. The trim removed 6 bases at V and 2 bases at J, leaving 7 bases unmatched. This CDR3 is 16 amino acids long. The germline V gene has CDR1 ENHRY and CDR2 SYGVKD. In DNA form, the CDR3 reads TGTGCCATCAGAAACCTAGCGGGGGGCGACACAGATACGCAGTATTTT. It encodes CAIRNLAGGDTDTQYF.

The V and J genes are TRBV4-3 and TRBJ2-7; possibly TRBD2 for D (6 bases). The CDR3 covers 15 residues. CDR1 and CDR2 from the germline V gene are LGHNA and YSLEER. V lost 1 base to trimming and J lost 1 base, with 11 bases between them. CDR3 coding DNA: TGCGCCAGCAGCCAAGGGAGGGGAACGTCCTACGAGCAGTACTTC. Translated, it gives CASSQGRGTSYEQYF.

V gene TRBV6-2 or TRBV6-3 combines with J gene TRBJ2-7; the D gene is possibly TRBD1 (5 bases). Germline V gene sequence: CDR1 MNHEY, CDR2 SVGEGT. The CDR3 covers 12 residues. Trimming took 2 bases from V and 10 from J, leaving 12 bases between them. CDR3 nucleotides: TGTGCCAGCAGTTACCGCGACAGCGCTCAGTACTTC. Translation: CASSYRDSAQYF.

The sample holds one count of this clonotype. With a much larger clone just one base away, this may be a read error. This chain uses TRBV12-3 or TRBV12-4 with TRBJ1-5; no clear D gene. This CDR3 region has 14 residues. The ends were cut back, 0 bases at V and 1 base at J, with 4 bases in the middle. CDR3 coding DNA: TGTGCCAGCAGTTTAGCGGTGAGCAATCAGCCCCAGCATTTT. This translates into CASSLAVSNQPQHF.

This clonotype was found a few times. The chain carries TRBV29-1 and TRBJ2-3, with TRBD2 matching 10 bases. CDR3 length: 15 amino acids. With 3 bases clipped from V and 4 bases from J, the junction kept 7 bases outside the gene matches. Germline assignment: CDR1 SQVTM and CDR2 ANQGSEA. CDR3 DNA: TGCAGCGTTGAGGGGGTAGCGGGGGGCTCAGATACGCAGTATTTT. Amino acid sequence: CSVEGVAGGSDTQYF.

This clonotype was observed a handful of times. The gene calls are TRBV29-1 and TRBJ1-1, with TRBD1 as a possible D gene (5 bases). The V end was cut by 0 bases, the J end by 3 bases, with 8 bases between. The CDR3 extends over 13 amino acids. The germline gives CDR1 SQVTM, CDR2 ANQGSEA. CDR3 residues: CSVEDRVYTEAFF. The CDR3 coding sequence is TGCAGCGTTGAAGACAGGGTGTACACTGAAGCTTTCTTT.

This clonotype was detected once. Here the CDR3 DNA reads TGTGCCAGCAGTTCCAACTCCGGACAGGGGCGGGATAGCTACGAGCAGTACTTC. Protein product: CASSSNSGQGRDSYEQYF. The V gene is TRBV6-5, the J gene TRBJ2-7, with TRBD1 matching 9 bases. This CDR3 spans 18 amino acids. CDR1 and CDR2 (germline): MNHEY, SVGAGI. Trimming removed 4 bases from V and 3 bases from J; junction bases left unmatched: 16.

The chain combines TRBV6-5 with TRBJ1-1; a weak D match, TRBD1 (5 bases). Trimming cost V 0 bases and J 0 bases, with 11 bases left between them. The CDR3 covers 16 residues. Germline CDR1 and CDR2: MNHEY and SVGAGI. The CDR3 region has the DNA TGTGCCAGCAGTTACTCAGGGGCAGGGCTGAACACTGAAGCTTTCTTT. Amino acid sequence: CASSYSGAGLNTEAFF.

This clonotype was counted a few times. V is TRBV12-3 or TRBV12-4 and J is TRBJ2-7, with TRBD2 as a possible D gene (6 bases). This CDR3 is built from 16 residues. The V and J ends lost 3 bases and 3 bases respectively, with 18 bases between them. The CDR3 reads CASSLTSPREGYEQYF. CDR3 in DNA: TGTGCCAGCAGTTTGACCTCCCCGCGGGAAGGCTACGAGCAGTACTTC.

This chain connects TRBV7-9 to TRBJ2-7; 12 bases are shared with TRBD2. The length of the CDR3 is 14 residues. The trim removed 5 bases at V and 4 bases at J, leaving 3 bases unmatched. Germline V gene lookup returns CDR1 SEHNR and CDR2 FQNEAQ (reference sequence). The CDR3 sequence is CASSTSGGQYEQYF. The CDR3 bases are TGTGCCAGCAGCACTAGCGGGGGGCAGTACGAGCAGTACTTC.

The chain recombines TRBV27 with TRBJ1-2, with 11 bases identical to TRBD1. The CDR3 runs to 17 residues. Germline V gene lookup returns CDR1 MNHEY and CDR2 SMNVEV (reference sequence). The V gene end was trimmed by 5 bases and the J gene end by 5 bases; junction bases not matched to a gene: 13. CDR3: CASSPDRGRRWNYGYTF. The CDR3 bases are TGTGCCAGCAGTCCGGACAGGGGGCGAAGATGGAATTATGGCTACACCTTC.

This chain uses TRBV30 with TRBJ2-3; D remains ambiguous. CDR3 size: 15 residues. CDR1 is GTSNPN and CDR2 is SVGIG in the germline V gene (reference sequence). Trimming removed 1 base from V and 2 bases from J, with 13 bases in between. The DNA for the CDR3 is TGTGCCTGGAGTGGAGGACCGACGACCACAGATACGCAGTATTTT. Protein product: CAWSGGPTTTDTQYF.

This chain uses TRBV24-1 with TRBJ2-1, with 7 nucleotides matching TRBD1. The CDR3 is 13 residues long. J gave up 10 bases and V 7 bases, and 9 bases lay outside the gene matches. Germline CDR1 reads KGHDR; CDR2 reads SFDVKD. The CDR3 sequence: CATRGQDRVEQFF. The CDR3 DNA is TGTGCCACCAGGGGACAAGACAGGGTGGAGCAGTTCTTC.

This clonotype has only a few counts. The chain carries TRBV5-1 and TRBJ2-1; the match to TRBD2 covers 12 bases. V lost 3 bases, J lost 7 bases, and 8 bases stayed unmatched. Per the germline V gene, CDR1 is SGHRS and CDR2 is YFSETQ. The CDR3 is 16 amino acids. CDR3 loop: CASSYTSGGLWNEQFF. Here the CDR3 DNA reads TGCGCCAGCAGCTACACTAGCGGGGGGCTGTGGAATGAGCAGTTCTTC.

This clonotype was seen a handful of times. The chain couples TRBV27 to TRBJ2-1; TRBD1 agrees at 9 bases. V lost 2 bases and J lost 13; bases outside the gene matches: 6. This CDR3 is 13 amino acids long. The germline gives CDR1 MNHEY, CDR2 SMNVEV (reference sequence). The CDR3 sequence: CASSLGQGISQFF. The CDR3 DNA sequence: TGTGCCAGCAGTTTAGGACAGGGGATCTCTCAGTTCTTC.

This clonotype was seen a handful of times. The chain joins TRBV12-3 or TRBV12-4 to TRBJ2-1, with TRBD1 as a possible D gene (6 bases). Trimming cost V 6 bases and J 0 bases, with 15 bases left between them. CDR3 length: 16 residues. This CDR3 reads CASRSFGDNSYNEQFF. The CDR3 nucleotides are TGTGCCAGCAGGTCCTTCGGGGACAACTCCTACAATGAGCAGTTCTTC.

This clonotype came up a few times. The V gene is TRBV28, the J gene TRBJ2-1; possible D gene TRBD2, 5 bases. The germline V gene has CDR1 MDHEN and CDR2 SYDVKM. The CDR3 runs to 18 residues. V was trimmed by 4 bases and J by 8 bases, leaving 27 bases between them. CDR3 loop: CASSSGGPSIKPGYEQFF. In DNA, the CDR3 is TGTGCCAGCAGTTCCGGTGGACCGAGTATCAAACCGGGATATGAGCAGTTCTTC. Using reference TRBV28 and TRBJ2-1 for the parts outside the CDR3, the full variable domain is DVKVTQSSRYLVKRTGEKVFLECVQDMDHENMFWYRQDPGLGLRLIYFSYDVKMKEKGDIPEGYSVSREKKERFSLILESASTNQTSMYLCASSSGGPSIKPGYEQFFGPGTRLTVL.

This chain joins TRBV28 and TRBJ2-2, with D perhaps assigned TRBD1 or TRBD2 (7 bases each). Per germline, CDR1 MDHEN and CDR2 SYDVKM. The CDR3 runs 16 residues. V was shortened by 6 bases and J by 5 bases, with 19 bases between the two germline ends. The CDR3 reads CASRSLGQGGTGELFF. CDR3 nucleotides: TGTGCCAGCAGGTCCCTCGGGCAGGGGGGGACCGGGGAGCTGTTTTTT.

The gene calls are TRBV28 and TRBJ2-1; 8 bases map to TRBD2. Per germline, CDR1 MDHEN and CDR2 SYDVKM. CDR3 size: 13 residues. V shed 2 bases, J shed 8 bases, and the junction held 2 bases outside the gene matches. Here the CDR3 reads CASSLTGGDEQFF. The CDR3 DNA sequence: TGTGCCAGCAGTTTAACGGGAGGGGATGAGCAGTTCTTC.

This sequence joins TRBV29-1 and TRBJ2-1; the D call may be TRBD1 or TRBD2 (5 bases each). The CDR3 runs 16 residues. In germline, CDR1 is SQVTM, CDR2 ANQGSEA. Trimming stripped 2 bases from V and 2 bases from J, with 16 bases between. CDR3 sequence reads: CSVEPAGRTTYNEQFF. In DNA form, the CDR3 reads TGCAGCGTTGAACCCGCAGGGAGAACAACCTACAATGAGCAGTTCTTC.

This clonotype has ten or more counts. The chain recombines TRBV28 with TRBJ1-1, with D tentatively TRBD1 (5 bases). This CDR3 is built from 11 residues. The germline V and J ends were trimmed by 4 bases and 5 bases, with 5 bases remaining between them. Germline loops: CDR1 MDHEN, CDR2 SYDVKM. The CDR3 DNA sequence: TGTGCCAGCAGTTGGGGGACTGAAGCTTTCTTT. Encoded protein: CASSWGTEAFF.

The chain employs TRBV6-2 or TRBV6-3 and TRBJ2-2; D not certain. The CDR3 sequence is 15 residues long. Trimming stripped 4 bases from V and 0 bases from J, with 9 bases between. In germline, CDR1 is MNHEY, CDR2 SVGEGT. CDR3 DNA: TGTGCCAGCAGTTCTCAGAAGACGAACACCGGGGAGCTGTTTTTT. Encoded protein: CASSSQKTNTGELFF.